One sample yielded the 16 T cell receptor beta chains listed below, sequenced in a study of blood T cell repertoires in COVID-19. Produced via immunoSEQ multiplex PCR; TCRdb's table is partial and in-frame only. The profile covers roughly 71,000 clones, with approximately 85% appearing a single time and roughly 20% taken by the ten largest. Sequencing input: peripheral blood. The receptors derive from a man aged 45 to 65 with acute or convalescent COVID-19.

This rearrangement joins TRBV29-1 to TRBJ2-5; the D gene is possibly TRBD1 (5 bases). Germline values: CDR1 SQVTM, CDR2 ANQGSEA. V was clipped by 4 bases and J by 5 bases, with 17 bases between them. CDR3 length equals 14 residues. The chain's CDR3 is CSVVRGTEWETQYF. CDR3 DNA: TGCAGCGTTGTAAGGGGAACGGAATGGGAGACCCAGTACTTC. The whole variable domain, filled in from reference TRBV29-1 and TRBJ2-5, reads SAVISQKPSRDICQRGTSLTIQCQVDSQVTMMFWYRQQPGQSLTLIATANQGSEATYESGFVIDKFPISRPNLTFSTLTVSNMSPEDSSIYLCSVVRGTEWETQYFGPGTRLLVL.

The chain carries TRBV27 and TRBJ2-3, with TRBD2 matching over 8 bases. The junction had 3 bases not matched to a gene; V was cut back by 2 bases and J by 2 bases. The germline V gene has CDR1 MNHEY and CDR2 SMNVEV (reference sequence). CDR3 length: 15 amino acids. The CDR3 DNA is TGTGCCAGCAGTTTAGACGGGGGGGACACAGATACGCAGTATTTT. Its protein is CASSLDGGDTDTQYF.

V and J are TRBV3-1 (or the pseudogene TRBV3-2) and TRBJ1-4, with TRBD1 matching 9 bases. The CDR3 consists of 13 residues. V lost 2 bases to trimming and J lost 14 bases; unmatched junction nucleotides: 6. Germline V lookup: CDR1 LGHDT, CDR2 YNNKEL (reference sequence). In nucleotides, the CDR3 is TGTGCCAGCAGCCAATTCGCGGACAGGGGTCTGTTTTTT. As protein: CASSQFADRGLFF.

The chain uses TRBV6-5 and TRBJ2-5; D remains ambiguous. The length of the CDR3 is 12 residues. Germline V gene lookup returns CDR1 MNHEY and CDR2 SVGAGI. V lost 5 bases to trimming and J lost 5 bases, with 9 bases between them. CDR3 coding DNA: TGTGCCAGCAGTCGCGCATGGGAGACCCAGTACTTC. Translated, it gives CASSRAWETQYF.

This sequence joins TRBV5-1 and TRBJ2-5, with D possibly matching TRBD1 (5 bases). The CDR3 sequence is 15 residues long. V lost 0 bases to trimming and J lost 7 bases, with 16 bases between them. Germline lookup yields CDR1 SGHRS and CDR2 YFSETQ. CDR3 in amino acids: CASSLAGLEKWTQYF. In nucleotides, the CDR3 is TGCGCCAGCAGCTTGGCAGGGCTGGAAAAGTGGACCCAGTACTTC.

This clone was found once. The chain couples TRBV10-2 to TRBJ2-1, with 8 bases matching TRBD1. The germline V gene has CDR1 WSHSY and CDR2 SAAADI. V dropped 4 bases and J dropped 2; count of bases not matched to a gene: 7. This CDR3 is 16 amino acids long. The CDR3 here is CASSVRTGNTYNEQFF. CDR3 coding DNA: TGCGCCAGCAGTGTTCGGACAGGGAATACCTACAATGAGCAGTTCTTC.

V and J are TRBV3-1 (or the pseudogene TRBV3-2) and TRBJ1-6; perhaps TRBD1 as D (6 bases). This CDR3 is built from 15 residues. Trimming removed 4 bases at V and 7 bases at J, with 14 bases between. The V gene's germline CDR1 is LGHDT and CDR2 YNNKEL (reference sequence). CDR3 nucleotide sequence: TGTGCCAGCAGCCGACAGGATGTGTCCAATTCACCCCTCCACTTT. It translates to CASSRQDVSNSPLHF.

The chain couples TRBV3-1 (or the pseudogene TRBV3-2) to TRBJ2-3; TRBD2 agrees at 13 bases. V was clipped by 5 bases and J by 0 bases; unmatched bases: 11. CDR1 LGHDT and CDR2 YNNKEL come from the germline V gene (reference sequence). CDR3 size: 19 residues. The CDR3 nucleotides are TGTGCCAGCAGCTCCCGACCGGGACTAGCGGGGCCTAGCACAGATACGCAGTATTTT. It codes for CASSSRPGLAGPSTDTQYF.

V gene TRBV5-1 combines with J gene TRBJ1-1; 7 nucleotides match TRBD1. V gave up 4 bases and J gave up 5 bases; unmatched junction bases: 8. Germline CDR1 SGHRS, CDR2 YFSETQ. The CDR3 loop spans 14 amino acids. The CDR3 nucleotides are TGCGCCAGCAGCGCCGCCCGACAGGGTACTGAAGCTTTCTTT. The encoded protein is CASSAARQGTEAFF.

The chain combines TRBV6-4 with TRBJ2-5, with D possibly matching TRBD2 (5 bases). The CDR3 loop spans 13 amino acids. V was pared by 5 bases and J by 3 bases, with 10 bases between. The germline gives CDR1 MRHNA, CDR2 SNTAGT. The DNA of the CDR3 is TGTGCCAGCAGTCGGACTGTTGAAGAGACCCAGTACTTC. Amino acid sequence: CASSRTVEETQYF.

This chain uses TRBV7-8 with TRBJ1-2; no clear D. Trimming shortened V by 3 bases and J by 6 bases, and 11 bases separated the two germline ends. The CDR3 is 13 residues long. Germline V CDR1 and CDR2: SGHVS, FQNEAQ. The CDR3 is CASSFQVLDGYTF. The DNA of the CDR3 is TGTGCCAGCAGCTTTCAGGTCTTAGATGGCTACACCTTC.

The rearrangement links TRBV4-1 to TRBJ2-5; possible D gene TRBD2, 5 bases. CDR1 is MGHRA and CDR2 is YSYEKL in the germline V gene. Trimming removed 2 bases from V and 5 bases from J, with 15 bases in between. This CDR3 contains 15 residues. The CDR3 reads CASSQFLWGVETQYF. DNA for the CDR3: TGCGCCAGCAGCCAATTTTTATGGGGAGTTGAGACCCAGTACTTC.

The chain is built from TRBV18 and TRBJ2-7, with 8 bases that match TRBD1. V lost 6 bases to trimming and J lost 4 bases; unmatched junction nucleotides: 11. This CDR3 is 15 amino acids long. CDR1 and CDR2 from the germline V gene are KGHSH and LQKENI. The DNA for the CDR3 is TGTGCCAGCTCCCCCCCCCTGGACAGGGAGTACGAGCAGTACTTC. This codes for CASSPPLDREYEQYF.

The chain links TRBV6-6 to TRBJ1-1; D call uncertain. V dropped 2 bases and J dropped 0 bases, with 7 bases sitting between them. This CDR3 has 14 residues. The germline CDR1 and CDR2 sequences are MNHNY and SVGAGI (reference sequence). In DNA, the CDR3 is TGTGCCAGCAGTTACCAGGTCATGAACACTGAAGCTTTCTTT. Encoded protein: CASSYQVMNTEAFF.

The V call is TRBV9, the J call TRBJ2-2; 9 bases agree with TRBD1. The germline gives CDR1 SGDLS, CDR2 YYNGEE. J lost 5 bases, V lost 4 bases, and 6 bases had no gene match. The CDR3 has 15 amino acids. The CDR3 spells CASSLQGARTGELFF. The CDR3 DNA is TGTGCCAGCAGCCTACAGGGGGCGAGGACCGGGGAGCTGTTTTTT.

CDR3 in DNA: TGTGCTAGTGGTTCCCTCACAGGGGGGGGCGACGATGAGCAGTTCTTC. Translation: CASGSLTGGGDDEQFF. V and J are TRBV12-5 and TRBJ2-1; D perhaps matches TRBD1 (8 bases). The length of the CDR3 is 16 residues. The V and J ends lost 4 bases and 8 bases respectively, with 21 bases between them. From germline, CDR1 is LGHNT and CDR2 FRNRAP.